Each of the 21 T cell receptor beta chains below was sequenced from the same sample in a study of cytomegalovirus exposure and HLA in healthy donors. PCR employed 60 Vbeta and 13 Jbeta primers. Sequenced by immunoSEQ multiplex PCR; TCRdb stores in-frame clones only, minus some. The table lists fewer than 150,000 clones, 60% to 80% of them singletons. Specimen: PBMCs. All receptors derive from a woman aged 45-60 years in good health and CMV-seronegative.

This sequence joins TRBV7-2 and TRBJ1-1, with D uncertain. Germline loops: CDR1 SGHTA, CDR2 FQGNSA. The ends were cut back, 0 bases at V and 3 bases at J, with 8 bases in the middle. CDR3 length equals 14 residues. The CDR3 here is CASSLARGDTEAFF. The CDR3, as DNA: TGTGCCAGCAGCTTAGCTAGAGGAGACACTGAAGCTTTCTTT.

The chain uses TRBV6-1 and TRBJ2-1; TRBD2 matches at 8 bases. The V gene end was trimmed by 5 bases and the J gene end by 6 bases; junction bases not matched to a gene: 6. Per the germline V gene, CDR1 is MNHNS and CDR2 is SASEGT. The CDR3 sequence is 14 residues long. The DNA for the CDR3 is TGTGCCAGCAGTCCCAGCGGGGGCGGCAATGAGCAGTTCTTC. Protein sequence: CASSPSGGGNEQFF.

This clone appeared a single time. This rearrangement joins TRBV5-1 to TRBJ2-5, with TRBD2 identical over 8 bases. The germline gives CDR1 SGHRS, CDR2 YFSETQ. Trimming cost V 0 bases and J 5 bases; bases outside gene matches: 9. The CDR3 extends over 16 amino acids. The CDR3 loop reads CASSLAGSGAIETQYF. The CDR3 nucleotides are TGCGCCAGCAGCTTGGCCGGTAGCGGGGCAATCGAGACCCAGTACTTC.

This rearrangement joins TRBV4-2 to TRBJ2-3; 7 bases fit TRBD2. CDR1 LGHNA and CDR2 YNFKEQ come from the germline V gene. V trimming: 0 bases; J trimming: 2 bases; junction bases outside the gene matches: 5. The CDR3 totals 16 residues. The CDR3 spells CASSQETGLLTDTQYF. For the CDR3, the DNA is TGTGCCAGCAGCCAAGAGACGGGACTACTCACAGATACGCAGTATTTT.

The V call is TRBV6-1, the J call TRBJ2-7; D uncertain. V lost 7 bases and J 1 base, leaving 17 bases between the germline ends. Germline V lookup: CDR1 MNHNS, CDR2 SASEGT. The CDR3 runs 15 residues. CDR3: CASKEENLDSYEQYF. As DNA, the CDR3 is TGTGCCAGCAAAGAGGAGAACCTGGATTCCTACGAGCAGTACTTC.

V is TRBV5-6 and J is TRBJ2-1, with 7 bases that match TRBD2. The germline gives CDR1 SGHDT, CDR2 YYEEEE. This CDR3 is built from 14 residues. The V gene end was trimmed by 0 bases and the J gene end by 3 bases; junction bases not matched to a gene: 0. This CDR3 reads CASSLGDYYNEQFF. The CDR3, as DNA: TGTGCCAGCAGCTTGGGGGACTACTACAATGAGCAGTTCTTC.

CDR3 DNA sequence: TGTGCCAGTAGTATAGAGGGGGGGCATGGCGGGGAGCTGTTTTTT. The encoded protein is CASSIEGGHGGELFF. The chain is built from TRBV19 and TRBJ2-2, with D perhaps TRBD2 (7 bases). The germline CDR1 and CDR2 sequences are LNHDA and SQIVND (reference sequence). V shed 0 bases and J shed 7 bases, with 12 bases lying between them. This CDR3 has 15 residues.

This clone was recorded a few times. The chain employs TRBV27 and TRBJ2-7; no reliable D call. The CDR3 consists of 13 residues. From germline, CDR1 is MNHEY and CDR2 SMNVEV (reference sequence). With 5 bases removed from V and 1 base from J, the gap between germline ends came to 9 bases. The CDR3 DNA sequence: TGTGCCAGCAGTCCCCTCACTTCCTACGAGCAGTACTTC. Translated, it gives CASSPLTSYEQYF.

Of note for this clone: One junction end does not reproduce the germline sequence, and a read error may be involved. CDR3 bases: TGTTCCAGCAGCTTAGGAACTGGGACAGGTCCGGGGGAGACCCAGTACTTC. It yields the protein CSSSLGTGTGPGETQYF. The V and J genes are TRBV7-9 and TRBJ2-5; 8 bases align to TRBD1. The CDR3 is made up of 17 amino acids. Germline V gene lookup returns CDR1 SEHNR and CDR2 FQNEAQ (reference sequence).

V is TRBV4-1 and J is TRBJ2-7, with 8 bases identical to TRBD2. The CDR3 sequence is 13 residues long. CDR1 is MGHRA, CDR2 YSYEKL, per germline. J gave up 7 bases and V 0 bases, and 2 bases lay outside the gene matches. CDR3 DNA: TGCGCCAGCAGCCAAGATTCGGGGGGGGAGCAGTACTTC. It codes for CASSQDSGGEQYF.

Note on this clone: Other DNA sequences within the sample encode an identical CDR3. This chain connects TRBV5-1 to TRBJ1-1, with unresolved D. CDR3 length equals 14 residues. Deletions cut 1 base from V and 0 bases from J, with 7 bases between. Germline V CDR1 and CDR2: SGHRS, YFSETQ. CDR3 protein: CASSLTAMNTEAFF. The CDR3 nucleotides are TGCGCCAGCAGCTTGACAGCTATGAACACTGAAGCTTTCTTT.

The rearrangement links TRBV9 to TRBJ1-1; 7 bases align to TRBD1. Germline V gene sequence: CDR1 SGDLS, CDR2 YYNGEE. This CDR3 has 16 amino acids. V lost 0 bases and J lost 1; bases outside the gene matches: 6. The CDR3 DNA follows: TGTGCCAGCAGCGTAGCTTCCCGACAGGGGAACACTGAAGCTTTCTTT. The encoded protein is CASSVASRQGNTEAFF. Variable domain in full (rest from reference TRBV9 and TRBJ1-1): DSGVTQTPKHLITATGQRVTLRCSPRSGDLSVYWYQQSLDQGLQFLIQYYNGEERAKGNILERFSAQQFPDLHSELNLSSLELGDSALYFCASSVASRQGNTEAFFGQGTRLTVV.

This clone showed up many times. This chain connects TRBV4-3 to TRBJ2-3; D may be TRBD2 (5 bases). The CDR3 contains 14 residues. The germline V and J ends were trimmed by 3 bases and 6 bases, with 13 bases remaining between them. CDR1 and CDR2 from the germline V gene are LGHNA and YSLEER. The CDR3, as DNA: TGCGCCAGCAGCCATGGACTCCTCACGGATACGCAGTATTTT. Its protein is CASSHGLLTDTQYF.

The chain carries TRBV4-2 and TRBJ1-2; weak D call: TRBD1 (5 bases). CDR3 length: 17 residues. The germline V and J ends were trimmed by 0 bases and 2 bases, with 16 bases remaining between them. Germline values: CDR1 LGHNA, CDR2 YNFKEQ. CDR3 loop: CASSQEGSTVLNYGYTF. In DNA, the CDR3 is TGTGCCAGCAGCCAAGAAGGATCGACAGTACTAAACTATGGCTACACCTTC.

The chain uses TRBV19 and TRBJ2-3; 9 bases map to TRBD2. This CDR3 is 15 amino acids long. From germline, CDR1 is LNHDA and CDR2 SQIVND (reference sequence). Trimming took 3 bases from V and 4 from J; bases not matched to a gene: 5. The CDR3 DNA reads TGTGCCAGTAGTATTCGGCGGGGGGGTCCAGATACGCAGTATTTT. Its protein product is CASSIRRGGPDTQYF.

V and J are TRBV6-5 and TRBJ1-2; tentatively, D is TRBD1 (6 bases). Trimming removed 10 bases from V and 6 bases from J, with 15 bases in between. Germline V gives CDR1 MNHEY, CDR2 SVGAGI. The CDR3 runs 12 residues. The CDR3, as DNA: TGTGCCACCCACCGGGGGGCCGATGGCTACACCTTC. It codes for CATHRGADGYTF.

V gene TRBV4-3 combines with J gene TRBJ2-1; D is perhaps TRBD1 (5 bases). There are 15 residues in the CDR3. V lost 0 bases, J lost 3 bases, and 9 bases lay in between. Germline V CDR1 and CDR2: LGHNA, YSLEER. For the CDR3, the DNA is TGCGCCAGCAGCCAAGACAGGGCGGACTACAATGAGCAGTTCTTC. Amino acid sequence: CASSQDRADYNEQFF.

The chain joins TRBV19 to TRBJ2-5, with 11 bases lining up with TRBD2. Germline V gene sequence: CDR1 LNHDA, CDR2 SQIVND (reference sequence). V lost 4 bases, J lost 4 bases, and 5 bases stayed unmatched. CDR3 length: 15 amino acids. DNA for the CDR3: TGTGCCAGTAGTAAGGCTAGCGGGGGGCCAGAGACCCAGTACTTC. Translated: CASSKASGGPETQYF.

The rearrangement links TRBV5-1 to TRBJ1-6; TRBD1 is a possible D gene (6 bases). The CDR3 is made up of 19 amino acids. The germline CDR1 and CDR2 sequences are SGHRS and YFSETQ. Trimming stripped 1 base from V and 0 bases from J, with 17 bases between. In nucleotides, the CDR3 is TGCGCCAGCAGCTTGCAACCGGACAGATATAGCTCCTATAATTCACCCCTCCACTTT. Protein product: CASSLQPDRYSSYNSPLHF.

This chain uses TRBV6-5 with TRBJ2-7; 8 bases align to TRBD1. V dropped 7 bases and J dropped 2; count of bases not matched to a gene: 7. Germline V gives CDR1 MNHEY, CDR2 SVGAGI. This CDR3 has 14 amino acids. Written as DNA, the CDR3 is TGTGCCAGCACCAGGGGGCCTGTTGCCTACGAGCAGTACTTC. This translates into CASTRGPVAYEQYF.

J is TRBJ1-3 and V is TRBV4-1, with TRBD1 as a possible D gene (5 bases). V was trimmed by 4 bases and J by 0 bases, leaving 13 bases between them. This CDR3 has 16 amino acids. The germline CDR1 and CDR2 sequences are MGHRA and YSYEKL. CDR3 coding DNA: TGCGCCAGCAGCCCGGAAGCGGGGCTCTCTGGAAACACCATATATTTT. It is translated as CASSPEAGLSGNTIYF.